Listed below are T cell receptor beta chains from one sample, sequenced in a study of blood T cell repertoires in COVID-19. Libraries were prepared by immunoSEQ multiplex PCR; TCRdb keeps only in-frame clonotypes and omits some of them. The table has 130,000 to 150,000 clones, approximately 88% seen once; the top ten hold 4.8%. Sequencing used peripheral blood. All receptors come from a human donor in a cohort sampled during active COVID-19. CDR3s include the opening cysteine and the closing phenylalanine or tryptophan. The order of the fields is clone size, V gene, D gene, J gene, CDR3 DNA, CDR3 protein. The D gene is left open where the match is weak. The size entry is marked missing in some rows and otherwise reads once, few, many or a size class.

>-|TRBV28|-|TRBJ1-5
TGTGCCAGCAGTTTCAAACAGAAGTGGGGCAATCAGCCCCAGCATTTT
CASSFKQKWGNQPQHF
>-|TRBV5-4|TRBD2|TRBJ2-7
TGTGCCAGCAGCTTGCGGGGGGGCGGCGAGCAGTACTTC
CASSLRGGGEQYF
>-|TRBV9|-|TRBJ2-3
TGTGCCAGCAGCGTAGATGAGGGCTACACAGATACGCAGTATTTT
CASSVDEGYTDTQYF
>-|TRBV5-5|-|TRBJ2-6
TGTGCCAGCAGGAGCCCCGGGACTTCAATAGGGGCCAACGTCCTGACTTTC
CASRSPGTSIGANVLTF
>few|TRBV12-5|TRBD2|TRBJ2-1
TGTGCTAGTGGTTTGGGGGGAAAAGGACTAGCGGGGATTAGGGCCAATGAGCAGTTCTTC
CASGLGGKGLAGIRANEQFF
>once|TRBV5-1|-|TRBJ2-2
TGCGCCAGCAGCTCCTCTGGGACACCGAACACCGGGGAGCTGTTTTTT
CASSSSGTPNTGELFF
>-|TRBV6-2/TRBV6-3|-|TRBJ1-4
TGTGCCAGCAGTTACAATTGGGGCGAAAAACTGTTTTTT
CASSYNWGEKLFF
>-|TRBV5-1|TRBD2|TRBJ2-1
TGCGCCAGCAGCCTCACCCTAGCGGACTCAGACAATGAGCAGTTCTTC
CASSLTLADSDNEQFF
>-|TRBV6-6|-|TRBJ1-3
TGTGCCAGCATCCCCGGGACATCTGGAAACACCATATATTTT
CASIPGTSGNTIYF
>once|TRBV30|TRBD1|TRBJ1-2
TGTGCCTGGAGTCCAATCGCGGACAGGGTGGGCTATGGCTACACCTTC
CAWSPIADRVGYGYTF
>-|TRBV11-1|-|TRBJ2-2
TGTGCCAGCAGGATGTTGTCGGGAAACACCGGGGAGCTGTTTTTT
CASRMLSGNTGELFF